This T cell receptor (beta chain) was identified in a study of T cell changes during pregnancy in multiple sclerosis. Generated by immunoSEQ multiplex PCR, the TCRdb table keeps only in-frame clones and is missing some. The sample contains around 60,000 clones, roughly 92% of which appear only once. The sample here was peripheral blood, taken in the second trimester of pregnancy. The sequence was obtained from a female donor with multiple sclerosis, enrolled in a pregnancy study.

This chain's CDR3 is CASSQGLAGTDTQYF. Written as DNA, the CDR3 is TGTGCCAGCAGCCAGGGACTAGCGGGAACAGATACGCAGTATTTT. The V call is TRBV7-8, the J call TRBJ2-3, with TRBD2 matching over 13 bases. Per the germline V gene, CDR1 is SGHVS and CDR2 is FQNEAQ. V shed 5 bases and J 3 bases; nucleotides not matched to a gene: 2. The CDR3 loop spans 15 amino acids.